Each of the 27 T cell receptor beta chains below was sequenced from the same sample in a study of beta chain features in type 1 diabetes. Whole-study findings and limits: The study found moderately but significantly shorter TCRB CDR3s in all four CD4+ subsets of Type 1 diabetes patients.

Expressed TCRB transcripts got sequenced, as all isolated RNA was reverse transcribed. TCRdb's copy holds only in-frame clones and misses some; the assay was immunoSEQ multiplex PCR. Of a few hundred thousand clones detected, around 9.6% appear once; the ten largest clones hold about 0.6%. These TCRs' antigens remain unknown. The sample comprised central memory CD4+ T cells from blood. These receptors were taken from a man between 25 and 39 years old with type 1 diabetes.

This clone appeared a few times. The chain joins TRBV30 to TRBJ2-2, with D unresolved. Deletions cut 0 bases from V and 7 bases from J, with 9 bases between. CDR1 is GTSNPN and CDR2 is SVGIG in the germline V gene (reference sequence). The CDR3 has 13 amino acids. Here the CDR3 reads CAWSVWGGGELFF. CDR3 DNA: TGTGCCTGGAGTGTTTGGGGTGGCGGGGAGCTGTTTTTT. Full variable domain (missing parts from reference TRBV30 and TRBJ2-2): SQTIHQWPATLVQPVGSPLSLECTVEGTSNPNLYWYRQAAGRGLQLLFYSVGIGQISSEVPQNLSASRPQDRQFILSSKKLLLSDSGFYLCAWSVWGGGELFFGEGSRLTVL.

A few counts support this clone. The V gene is TRBV28, the J gene TRBJ1-1; no reliable D call. The ends were cut back, 8 bases at V and 0 bases at J, with 4 bases in the middle. The CDR3 contains 11 residues. CDR1 is MDHEN and CDR2 is SYDVKM in the germline V gene. The DNA of the CDR3 is TGTGCCAGCTGGCTGAACACTGAAGCTTTCTTT. Amino acid sequence: CASWLNTEAFF.

This rearrangement joins TRBV4-3 to TRBJ2-1; D not resolved. Germline V lookup: CDR1 LGHNA, CDR2 YSLEER. There are 17 residues in the CDR3. With 0 bases removed from V and 0 bases from J, the gap between germline ends came to 12 bases. Written as DNA, the CDR3 is TGCGCCAGCAGCCAAGATCCAGCTCATAGCTCCTACAATGAGCAGTTCTTC. It yields the protein CASSQDPAHSSYNEQFF.

This clone was seen only a few times. The chain has TRBV23-1 and TRBJ1-6; D remains ambiguous. TRBV23-1 is an open reading frame, and its role is uncertain. This CDR3 contains 16 residues. Deletions cut 3 bases from V and 5 bases from J, with 14 bases between. The CDR3 sequence: CASSHPGVMDNSPLHF. The DNA for the CDR3 is TGCGCCAGCAGTCACCCTGGGGTCATGGATAATTCACCCCTCCACTTT.

This clone has just a few counts. This chain connects TRBV6-6 to TRBJ2-7, with D possibly matching TRBD2 (5 bases). The germline V and J ends were trimmed by 2 bases and 3 bases, with 8 bases remaining between them. The germline V gene has CDR1 MNHNY and CDR2 SVGAGI (reference sequence). The CDR3 runs 13 residues. CDR3 DNA: TGTGCCAGCAGTTACGCCGAGGGCTACGAGCAGTACTTC. Protein: CASSYAEGYEQYF.

In its sample, this clone was seen a few times. The gene calls are TRBV27 and TRBJ2-7, with 9 positions matching TRBD1. The CDR3 spans 14 residues. V lost 6 bases to trimming and J lost 5 bases; unmatched junction nucleotides: 8. Per germline, CDR1 MNHEY and CDR2 SMNVEV (reference sequence). CDR3 region: CASRRGDRVNEQYF. CDR3 DNA: TGTGCCAGCAGAAGGGGGGACAGGGTAAACGAGCAGTACTTC.

There are many counts of this clone. The CDR3 DNA sequence: TGTGCCAGCAGCCCCCGTGCCGGCTGGCTCTATGGCTACACCTTC. This translates into CASSPRAGWLYGYTF. The chain carries TRBV4-2 and TRBJ1-2; D gene uncertain. The CDR3 runs 15 residues. Between the trimmed V and J ends, which lost 4 bases and 4 bases, there was a span of 16 bases. The germline V gene has CDR1 LGHNA and CDR2 YNFKEQ.

This clone was seen a few times. This sequence joins TRBV29-1 and TRBJ1-1; TRBD1 is a possible D gene (5 bases). The CDR3 covers 12 residues. In germline, CDR1 is SQVTM, CDR2 ANQGSEA. Trimming pared 7 bases from V and 4 bases from J, leaving 13 bases between. In DNA form, the CDR3 reads TGCAGCGGGGGACCTATGGGCACTGAAGCTTTCTTT. Translation: CSGGPMGTEAFF.

In its sample, this clone was seen a few times. The CDR3 is CASSQTGLYGYTF. As DNA, the CDR3 is TGTGCCAGCAGTCAGACAGGGCTGTATGGCTACACCTTC. This chain connects TRBV6-6 to TRBJ1-2, with 7 bases matching TRBD1. After removal of 5 bases from V and 5 bases from J, the junction contained 5 bases not matched to a gene. In germline, CDR1 is MNHNY, CDR2 SVGAGI (reference sequence). This CDR3 contains 13 residues.

The chain uses TRBV5-6 and TRBJ2-3; 8 positions agree with TRBD1. This CDR3 comprises 13 residues. V lost 2 bases, J lost 6 bases, and 2 bases stayed unmatched. CDR1 is SGHDT, CDR2 YYEEEE, per germline. CDR3 region: CASSLGQGDTQYF. CDR3 DNA sequence: TGTGCCAGCAGCTTAGGACAGGGTGATACGCAGTATTTT.

This clone was detected a few times. The chain couples TRBV29-1 to TRBJ2-5; no reliable D call. The DNA end is a closer match to TRBJ2-7, so the J assignment may be wrong. CDR1 and CDR2 from the germline V gene are SQVTM and ANQGSEA. The CDR3 runs 11 residues. CDR3 sequence (DNA): TGCAGCGTTGGTATTGGGAACGAGCAGTACTTC. Translation: CSVGIGNEQYF.

This chain connects TRBV7-2 to TRBJ1-1, with a possible D match to TRBD1 (5 bases). The CDR3 runs to 15 residues. The V end lost 6 bases, the J end lost 0 bases, and 14 bases lay between the germline ends. Germline V gene data show CDR1 as SGHTA and CDR2 as FQGNSA. The CDR3 region has the DNA TGTGCCAGCAGTCTTAGATCAGGGATGAACACTGAAGCTTTCTTT. This sequence encodes CASSLRSGMNTEAFF.

J is TRBJ2-3 and V is TRBV29-1; tentative D call: TRBD2 (6 bases). The ends were cut back, 3 bases at V and 2 bases at J, with 12 bases in the middle. The germline CDR1 and CDR2 sequences are SQVTM and ANQGSEA. The CDR3 has 14 amino acids. CDR3 amino acids: CSVEGGLNTDTQYF. The CDR3 DNA follows: TGCAGCGTTGAGGGGGGACTGAACACAGATACGCAGTATTTT.

This clone was detected a few times. A junction boundary mismatches the germline segment, possibly from a read error. V gene TRBV7-9 combines with J gene TRBJ2-5; D unclear. The germline gives CDR1 SEHNR, CDR2 FQNEAQ (reference sequence). The CDR3 totals 14 residues. DNA for the CDR3: TGCGCCAGCAGCCCACGGACGCTGGGGGAGACCCAGTACTTC. It yields the protein CASSPRTLGETQYF.

Concerning this clone itself: Other DNA sequences in the sample encode the same CDR3. The chain combines TRBV7-9 with TRBJ2-7; TRBD2 matches at 8 bases. Germline loops: CDR1 SEHNR, CDR2 FQNEAQ (reference sequence). The V segment lost 5 bases and the J segment 4 bases; nucleotides outside the gene matches: 4. This CDR3 is built from 13 residues. CDR3 sequence (DNA): TGTGCCAGCAGCCTAGGACTAGCTTACGAGCAGTACTTC. This translates into CASSLGLAYEQYF.

The V call is TRBV6-6, the J call TRBJ2-7; D unresolved. V shed 7 bases and J shed 5 bases, with 15 bases lying between them. From germline, CDR1 is MNHNY and CDR2 SVGAGI (reference sequence). There are 13 residues in the CDR3. The CDR3 region has the DNA TGTGCCAGCATTGACGTTTACTGGGACGAGCAGTACTTC. It specifies CASIDVYWDEQYF.

CDR3 in amino acids: CASSPYRGLNTEAFF. The CDR3, as DNA: TGTGCCAGCAGCCCCTACAGGGGACTGAACACTGAAGCTTTCTTT. The V call is TRBV7-2, the J call TRBJ1-1; TRBD1 agrees at 7 bases. The CDR3 length is 15 residues. After removal of 5 bases from V and 0 bases from J, the junction contained 6 bases not matched to a gene. Germline assignment: CDR1 SGHTA and CDR2 FQGNSA.

This clone has just one count. This sequence joins TRBV5-4 and TRBJ2-7; possible D gene TRBD1, 6 bases. Trimming pared 0 bases from V and 6 bases from J, leaving 10 bases between. This CDR3 spans 13 amino acids. Per the germline V gene, CDR1 is SGHNT and CDR2 is YYREEE (reference sequence). Here the CDR3 DNA reads TGTGCCAGCAGCTTGGTTGAAGGGGGCGAGCAGTACTTC. Its protein is CASSLVEGGEQYF.

This sequence joins TRBV7-2 and TRBJ2-7; tentative D call: TRBD2 (6 bases). The germline V and J ends were trimmed by 4 bases and 3 bases, with 13 bases remaining between them. The CDR3 spans 14 residues. Germline CDR1 reads SGHTA; CDR2 reads FQGNSA. In DNA, the CDR3 is TGTGCCAGCAGCTCCGGGAGTTTGCTCTACGAGCAGTACTTC. This sequence encodes CASSSGSLLYEQYF.

This clone was seen at least ten times. The chain combines TRBV18 with TRBJ2-3; D is unresolved. This CDR3 comprises 14 residues. Germline V gives CDR1 KGHSH, CDR2 LQKENI. V was clipped by 3 bases and J by 2 bases, with 9 bases between them. CDR3: CASSPIQATDTQYF. The CDR3 DNA is TGTGCCAGCTCACCGATCCAGGCCACAGATACGCAGTATTTT.

This clone was seen repeatedly, ten times or more. The rearrangement joins TRBV29-1 to TRBJ1-2, with a weak D call TRBD1 (5 bases). CDR1 and CDR2 from the germline V gene are SQVTM and ANQGSEA. The CDR3 is made up of 13 amino acids. The chain's CDR3 is CTFPREVNYGYTF. CDR3 DNA: TGCACCTTCCCCAGGGAGGTTAACTATGGCTACACCTTC.

The V call is TRBV18, the J call TRBJ2-7, with 9 bases aligning to TRBD2. Germline-derived CDR1 and CDR2 are KGHSH and LQKENI. This CDR3 contains 17 residues. V trimming: 0 bases; J trimming: 2 bases; junction bases outside the gene matches: 8. The CDR3 region is CASSPPAGGPRTYEQYF. DNA for the CDR3: TGTGCCAGCTCACCACCGGCGGGAGGGCCGAGGACCTACGAGCAGTACTTC. Using reference TRBV18 and TRBJ2-7 for the parts outside the CDR3, the full variable domain is NAGVMQNPRHLVRRRGQEARLRCSPMKGHSHVYWYRQLPEEGLKFMVYLQKENIIDESGMPKERFSAEFPKEGPSILRIQQVVRGDSAAYFCASSPPAGGPRTYEQYFGPGTRLTVT.

The V and J genes are TRBV28 and TRBJ1-2; D perhaps matches TRBD1 (5 bases). The CDR3 runs to 14 residues. CDR1 and CDR2 (germline): MDHEN, SYDVKM. Trimming removed 5 bases from V and 8 bases from J, with 18 bases in between. The CDR3 nucleotides are TGTGCCAGCAGTGCCGGGGACCGCTCTAGGGGCTACACCTTC. This encodes CASSAGDRSRGYTF.

This clone occurred a few times. The chain employs TRBV11-2 and TRBJ1-2; D might be TRBD1 (6 bases). V was trimmed by 5 bases and J by 6 bases, leaving 16 bases between them. Germline lookup yields CDR1 SGHAT and CDR2 FQNNGV. The CDR3 is 14 residues long. The CDR3 region is CASSPFQDRNGYTF. The CDR3 DNA is TGTGCCAGCAGCCCTTTCCAAGACAGGAATGGCTACACCTTC.

The rearrangement joins TRBV19 to TRBJ2-1; no firm D call. Trimming stripped 5 bases from V and 7 bases from J, with 9 bases between. CDR1 LNHDA and CDR2 SQIVND come from the germline V gene (reference sequence). The CDR3 has 12 amino acids. The CDR3 DNA reads TGTGCCAGTAGTCTAAACGGTAATGAGCAGTTCTTC. The encoded protein is CASSLNGNEQFF.

This clone appeared a few times. The chain joins TRBV2 to TRBJ2-2; D may be TRBD1 (6 bases). The CDR3 contains 16 residues. Trimming removed 4 bases from V and 5 bases from J, with 17 bases in between. Germline values: CDR1 SNHLY, CDR2 FYNNEI. CDR3 DNA sequence: TGTGCCAGCAGTGTAGAGTCAGGGGAGCGGACCGGGGAGCTGTTTTTT. Protein product: CASSVESGERTGELFF. Supplemented by reference TRBV2 and TRBJ2-2, the full variable domain reads EPEVTQTPSHQVTQMGQEVILRCVPISNHLYFYWYRQILGQKVEFLVSFYNNEISEKSEIFDDQFSVERPDGSNFTLKIRSTKLEDSAMYFCASSVESGERTGELFFGEGSRLTVL.

In its sample, this clone was seen a few times. The rearrangement uses TRBV27 and TRBJ2-1, with D possibly being TRBD2 (6 bases). There are 14 residues in the CDR3. The V end was cut by 7 bases, the J end by 4 bases, with 14 bases between. Germline V gene sequence: CDR1 MNHEY, CDR2 SMNVEV (reference sequence). The CDR3 bases are TGTGCCAGCACCTCTTGGGGGGTGTACAATGAGCAGTTCTTC. Encoded protein: CASTSWGVYNEQFF.